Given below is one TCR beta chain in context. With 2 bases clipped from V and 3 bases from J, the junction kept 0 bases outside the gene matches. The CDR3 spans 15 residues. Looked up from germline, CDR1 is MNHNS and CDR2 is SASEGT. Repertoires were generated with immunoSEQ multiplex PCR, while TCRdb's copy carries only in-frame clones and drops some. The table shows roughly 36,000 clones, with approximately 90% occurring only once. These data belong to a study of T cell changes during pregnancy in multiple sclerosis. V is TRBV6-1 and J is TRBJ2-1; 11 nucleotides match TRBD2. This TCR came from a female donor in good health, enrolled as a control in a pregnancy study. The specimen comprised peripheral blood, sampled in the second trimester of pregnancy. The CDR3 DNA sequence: TGTGCCAGCAGTGAAACTAGCGGGGGCTACAATGAGCAGTTCTTC. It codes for CASSETSGGYNEQFF.